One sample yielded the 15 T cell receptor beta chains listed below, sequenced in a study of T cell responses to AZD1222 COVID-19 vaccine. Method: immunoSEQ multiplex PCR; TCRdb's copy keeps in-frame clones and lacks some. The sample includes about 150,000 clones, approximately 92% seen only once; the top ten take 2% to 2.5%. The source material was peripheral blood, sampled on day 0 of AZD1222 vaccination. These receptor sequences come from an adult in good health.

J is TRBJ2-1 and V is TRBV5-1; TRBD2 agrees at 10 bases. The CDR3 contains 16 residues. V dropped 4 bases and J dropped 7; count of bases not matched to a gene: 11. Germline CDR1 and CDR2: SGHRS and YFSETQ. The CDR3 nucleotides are TGCGCCAGCAGCCCATTTTCTAGCGGGAGTAGGAATGAGCAGTTCTTC. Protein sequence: CASSPFSSGSRNEQFF.

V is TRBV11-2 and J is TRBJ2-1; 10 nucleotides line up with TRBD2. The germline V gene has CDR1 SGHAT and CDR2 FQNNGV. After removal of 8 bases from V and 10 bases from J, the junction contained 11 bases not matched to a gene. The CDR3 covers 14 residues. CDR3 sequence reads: CASRLAGGRGEQFF. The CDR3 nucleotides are TGTGCCAGCCGATTAGCGGGAGGACGGGGGGAGCAGTTCTTC. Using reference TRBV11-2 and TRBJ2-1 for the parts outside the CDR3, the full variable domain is EAGVAQSPRYKIIEKRQSVAFWCNPISGHATLYWYQQILGQGPKLLIQFQNNGVVDDSQLPKDRFSAERLKGVDSTLKIQPAKLEDSAVYLCASRLAGGRGEQFFGPGTRLTVL.

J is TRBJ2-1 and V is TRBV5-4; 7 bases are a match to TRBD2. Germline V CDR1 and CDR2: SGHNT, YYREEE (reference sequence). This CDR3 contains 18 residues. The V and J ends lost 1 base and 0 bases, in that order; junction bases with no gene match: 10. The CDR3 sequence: CASSLTTRAGRSYNEQFF. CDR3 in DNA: TGTGCCAGCAGCTTGACAACACGAGCGGGGCGCTCCTACAATGAGCAGTTCTTC.

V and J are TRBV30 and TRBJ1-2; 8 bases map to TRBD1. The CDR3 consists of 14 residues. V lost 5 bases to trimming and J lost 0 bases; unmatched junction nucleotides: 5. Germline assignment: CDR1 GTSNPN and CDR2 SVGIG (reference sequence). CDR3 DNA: TGTGCCTGGGGGCCGGACAGGGCTAACTATGGCTACACCTTC. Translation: CAWGPDRANYGYTF.

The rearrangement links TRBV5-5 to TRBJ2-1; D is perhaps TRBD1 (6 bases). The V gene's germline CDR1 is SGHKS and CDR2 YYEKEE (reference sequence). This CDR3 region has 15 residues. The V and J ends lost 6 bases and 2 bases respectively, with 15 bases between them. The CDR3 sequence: CASTLGRGPYNEQFF. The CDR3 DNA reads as TGTGCCAGCACCCTGGGCAGGGGACCCTACAATGAGCAGTTCTTC.

Here the CDR3 DNA reads TGCGCCAGCAGCCAAGAATTCGGGGGATTTGGCTACACCTTC. Amino acid sequence: CASSQEFGGFGYTF. This sequence joins TRBV4-1 and TRBJ1-2, with a weak D call TRBD1 (5 bases). The CDR3 is 14 amino acids. Germline values: CDR1 MGHRA, CDR2 YSYEKL. The V end was cut by 0 bases, the J end by 7 bases, with 12 bases between.

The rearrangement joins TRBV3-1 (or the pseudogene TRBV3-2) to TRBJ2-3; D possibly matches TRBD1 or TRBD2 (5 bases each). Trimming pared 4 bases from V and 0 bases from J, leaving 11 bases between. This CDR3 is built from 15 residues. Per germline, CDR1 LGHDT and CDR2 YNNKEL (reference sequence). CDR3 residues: CASSPYGDSTDTQYF. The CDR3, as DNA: TGTGCCAGCAGCCCCTACGGGGACAGCACAGATACGCAGTATTTT.

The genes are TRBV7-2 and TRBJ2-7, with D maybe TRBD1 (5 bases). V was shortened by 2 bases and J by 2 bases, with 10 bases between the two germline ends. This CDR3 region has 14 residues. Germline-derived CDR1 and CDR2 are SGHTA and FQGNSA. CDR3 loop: CASSLPGRAYEQYF. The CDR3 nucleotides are TGTGCCAGCAGCTTACCCGGCAGGGCCTACGAGCAGTACTTC.

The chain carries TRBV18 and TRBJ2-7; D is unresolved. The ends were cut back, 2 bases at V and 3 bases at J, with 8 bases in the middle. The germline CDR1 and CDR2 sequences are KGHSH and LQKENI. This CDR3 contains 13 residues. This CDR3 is CASSPSASYEQYF. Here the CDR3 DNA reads TGTGCCAGCTCACCATCCGCGAGCTACGAGCAGTACTTC.

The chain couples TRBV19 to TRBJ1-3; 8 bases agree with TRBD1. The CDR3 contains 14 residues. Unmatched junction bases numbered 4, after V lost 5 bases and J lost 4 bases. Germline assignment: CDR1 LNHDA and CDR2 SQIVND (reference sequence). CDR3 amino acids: CASSEDRDGNTIYF. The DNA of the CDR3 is TGTGCCAGTAGTGAGGACAGGGACGGAAACACCATATATTTT.

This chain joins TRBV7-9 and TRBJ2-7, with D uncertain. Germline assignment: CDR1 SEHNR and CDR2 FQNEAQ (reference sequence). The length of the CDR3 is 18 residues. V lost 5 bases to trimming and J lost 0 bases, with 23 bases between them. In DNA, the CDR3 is TGTGCCAGCAGCCCTTACCCTACGACCCTCTGGAGCTCCTACGAGCAGTACTTC. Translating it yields CASSPYPTTLWSSYEQYF. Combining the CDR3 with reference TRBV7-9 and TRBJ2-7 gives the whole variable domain DTGVSQNPRHKITKRGQNVTFRCDPISEHNRLYWYRQTLGQGPEFLTYFQNEAQLEKSRLLSDRFSAERPKGSFSTLEIQRTEQGDSAMYLCASSPYPTTLWSSYEQYFGPGTRLTVT.

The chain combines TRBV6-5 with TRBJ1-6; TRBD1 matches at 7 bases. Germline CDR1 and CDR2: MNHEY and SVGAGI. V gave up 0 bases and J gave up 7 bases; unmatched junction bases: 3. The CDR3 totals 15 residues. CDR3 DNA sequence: TGTGCCAGCAGTTACTCGATACAGGGGAATTCACCCCTCCACTTT. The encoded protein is CASSYSIQGNSPLHF.

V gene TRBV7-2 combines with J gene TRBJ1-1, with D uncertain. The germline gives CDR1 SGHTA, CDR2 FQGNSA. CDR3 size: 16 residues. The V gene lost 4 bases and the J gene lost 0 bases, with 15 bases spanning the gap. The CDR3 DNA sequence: TGTGCCAGCAGCTACGATCTTGGAACCATGAACACTGAAGCTTTCTTT. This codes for CASSYDLGTMNTEAFF.

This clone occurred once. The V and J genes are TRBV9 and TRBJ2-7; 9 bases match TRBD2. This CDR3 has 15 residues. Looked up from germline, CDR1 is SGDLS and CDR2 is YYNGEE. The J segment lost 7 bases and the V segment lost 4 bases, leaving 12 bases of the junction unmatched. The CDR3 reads CASSPSGARLWEQYF. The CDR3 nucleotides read TGTGCCAGCAGCCCTAGCGGGGCCCGGCTCTGGGAGCAGTACTTC.

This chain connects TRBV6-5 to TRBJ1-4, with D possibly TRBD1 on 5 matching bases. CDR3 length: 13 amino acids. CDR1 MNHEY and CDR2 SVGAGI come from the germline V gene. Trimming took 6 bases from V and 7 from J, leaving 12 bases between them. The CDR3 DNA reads TGTGCCAGCAGCCCGGGACGGAGTGAAAAACTGTTTTTT. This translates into CASSPGRSEKLFF.